A single sample is the source of the 21 T cell receptor beta chains below, sequenced in a study of blood T cell repertoires in COVID-19. Measured with immunoSEQ multiplex PCR; TCRdb has only the in-frame clones, and not every one. The sample contains roughly 260,000 clones, around 87% of which appear only once. The specimen was peripheral blood. Receptor source: a woman between 50 and 59 years old with acute or convalescent COVID-19.

The J gene is TRBJ2-1, the V gene TRBV4-1, with TRBD2 matching 10 bases. V dropped 7 bases and J dropped 7; count of bases not matched to a gene: 10. This CDR3 has 15 amino acids. Germline V gene data show CDR1 as MGHRA and CDR2 as YSYEKL. The CDR3 is CASTPLASGSNEQFF. CDR3 coding DNA: TGCGCCAGCACCCCATTGGCTAGCGGGAGTAATGAGCAGTTCTTC.

V usage is TRBV30 and J usage is TRBJ2-7; D unclear. V lost 4 bases, J lost 3 bases, and 10 bases lay in between. The CDR3 runs to 12 residues. CDR1 GTSNPN and CDR2 SVGIG come from the germline V gene (reference sequence). This chain's CDR3 is CAWNGDYYEQYF. The CDR3 DNA reads as TGTGCCTGGAACGGAGATTACTACGAGCAGTACTTC.

The rearrangement links TRBV7-3 to TRBJ2-5; D is possibly TRBD1 (5 bases). Germline CDR1 and CDR2: SGHTA and FQGTGA. The CDR3 spans 13 residues. V lost 1 base and J 5 bases, leaving 8 bases between the germline ends. The CDR3 sequence is CASSLSRDETQYF. CDR3 in DNA: TGTGCCAGCAGCTTAAGCAGGGATGAGACCCAGTACTTC.

The chain joins TRBV5-8 to TRBJ2-4; 8 positions match TRBD2. The length of the CDR3 is 16 residues. CDR1 is SGHTS and CDR2 is YDEGEE in the germline V gene. J was trimmed by 2 bases and V by 0 bases; bases with no gene match: 4. CDR3: CASSLVQRGTKNIQYF. The CDR3 region has the DNA TGTGCCAGCAGCTTGGTACAGCGGGGGACCAAAAACATTCAGTACTTC.

The genes are TRBV28 and TRBJ2-7; D possibly corresponds to TRBD1 (5 bases). V lost 6 bases and J lost 6, with 9 bases in between. The germline V gene encodes CDR1 MDHEN and CDR2 SYDVKM. CDR3 size: 11 residues. The CDR3 region is CASRSGIEQYF. The CDR3 nucleotides are TGTGCCAGCAGGTCAGGGATCGAGCAGTACTTC.

DNA of the CDR3: TGTGCCACCGGACGGACTAGCGGTTACAATGAGCAGTTCTTC. Translating it yields CATGRTSGYNEQFF. The rearrangement uses TRBV14 and TRBJ2-1, with 10 positions matching TRBD2. CDR1 is SGHDN, CDR2 FVKESK, per germline. J gave up 4 bases and V 10 bases, and 7 bases lay outside the gene matches. The CDR3 loop spans 14 amino acids.

Here the CDR3 reads CASSPPGIDSNEKLFF. The CDR3, as DNA: TGTGCCAGCAGCCCGCCAGGGATCGATTCCAATGAAAAACTGTTTTTT. The chain employs TRBV9 and TRBJ1-4, with TRBD1 as a possible D gene (5 bases). The V end was cut by 4 bases, the J end by 5 bases, with 18 bases between. CDR1 and CDR2 (germline): SGDLS, YYNGEE. The CDR3 contains 16 residues.

About this clone itself: Germline is not matched at one junction end, which may reflect a read error. The chain joins TRBV28 to TRBJ2-1; D is perhaps TRBD1 (6 bases). In germline, CDR1 is MDHEN, CDR2 SYDVKM. The CDR3 covers 15 residues. The CDR3 bases are TGTGCCAGCAGTTTAAGACAGGCCTTGACCAATCAGCAGTTCTTC. This gives the protein CASSLRQALTNQQFF.

The V and J genes are TRBV12-3 or TRBV12-4 and TRBJ2-1; D is perhaps TRBD2 (5 bases). V gave up 5 bases and J gave up 5 bases, with 7 bases separating them. This CDR3 spans 12 amino acids. Here the CDR3 reads CASSPRDNEQFF. DNA of the CDR3: TGTGCCAGCAGTCCGAGGGACAATGAGCAGTTCTTC.

The chain couples TRBV6-2 or TRBV6-3 to TRBJ2-1; TRBD2 matches 7 bases. CDR1 is MNHEY, CDR2 SVGEGT, per germline. V lost 5 bases and J lost 6; bases outside the gene matches: 10. The CDR3 is 15 residues long. CDR3 amino acids: CASSGLTGGFNEQFF. The CDR3 bases are TGTGCCAGCAGTGGCCTCACGGGAGGTTTCAATGAGCAGTTCTTC.

This clone was recorded a few times. This chain uses TRBV15 with TRBJ1-5; TRBD1 matches 7 bases. V was clipped by 1 base and J by 7 bases; unmatched bases: 4. Germline loops: CDR1 LNHNV, CDR2 YYDKDF (reference sequence). This CDR3 region has 14 residues. CDR3 residues: CATSRAGGGQPQHF. The CDR3 DNA follows: TGTGCCACCAGCAGAGCAGGGGGTGGGCAGCCCCAGCATTTT.

The rearrangement links TRBV19 to TRBJ2-2; 7 nucleotides line up with TRBD1. Germline CDR1 reads LNHDA; CDR2 reads SQIVND (reference sequence). The CDR3 loop spans 14 amino acids. Trimming cost V 5 bases and J 3 bases; bases outside gene matches: 3. CDR3 DNA: TGTGCCAGTAGTCTCCAGGGGGACACCGGGGAGCTGTTTTTT. Amino acid sequence: CASSLQGDTGELFF.

The table lists this clone with a count of one. The rearrangement uses TRBV18 and TRBJ1-5, with unresolved D. The CDR3 totals 15 residues. Germline values: CDR1 KGHSH, CDR2 LQKENI. Trimming pared 0 bases from V and 4 bases from J, leaving 10 bases between. The CDR3 DNA sequence: TGTGCCAGCTCACCACCGTACGGAGGTAATCAGCCCCAGCATTTT. Translated: CASSPPYGGNQPQHF. Full variable domain (outside the CDR3, taken from reference TRBV18 and TRBJ1-5): NAGVMQNPRHLVRRRGQEARLRCSPMKGHSHVYWYRQLPEEGLKFMVYLQKENIIDESGMPKERFSAEFPKEGPSILRIQQVVRGDSAAYFCASSPPYGGNQPQHFGDGTRLSIL.

This clone was found once. The genes are TRBV5-1 and TRBJ2-7; tentative D call: TRBD2 (5 bases). This CDR3 is 14 amino acids long. The germline gives CDR1 SGHRS, CDR2 YFSETQ. V dropped 0 bases and J dropped 3 bases, with 10 bases sitting between them. CDR3 sequence (DNA): TGCGCCAGCAGCTTGGGGACTTATCTCTACGAGCAGTACTTC. Protein sequence: CASSLGTYLYEQYF.

The CDR3 region is CASSPPAGGETQYF. The DNA for the CDR3 is TGTGCCAGCTCACCACCGGCGGGGGGAGAGACCCAGTACTTC. The chain combines TRBV18 with TRBJ2-5, with 8 bases identical to TRBD2. The junction had 1 base not matched to a gene; V was cut back by 0 bases and J by 4 bases. Germline values: CDR1 KGHSH, CDR2 LQKENI. This CDR3 is 14 amino acids long.

The rearrangement uses TRBV29-1 and TRBJ1-3, with TRBD1 as a possible D gene (6 bases). Trimming left V 6 bases short and J 0 bases short, with 12 bases between. Germline values: CDR1 SQVTM, CDR2 ANQGSEA. The CDR3 is 14 residues long. This chain's CDR3 is CSVADSYSGNTIYF. DNA for the CDR3: TGCAGCGTAGCGGACAGCTACTCTGGAAACACCATATATTTT.

This clone is a singleton in its sample. This chain links TRBV27 with TRBJ2-7; D remains unclear. Germline assignment: CDR1 MNHEY and CDR2 SMNVEV (reference sequence). V lost 2 bases, J lost 0 bases, and 8 bases lay in between. CDR3 size: 14 residues. In DNA, the CDR3 is TGTGCCAGCAGTTTAAGTCTTAGCTCCTACGAGCAGTACTTC. It encodes CASSLSLSSYEQYF.

This sequence joins TRBV11-3 and TRBJ2-2, with 10 bases lining up with TRBD1. CDR3 length: 16 amino acids. With V trimmed by 2 bases and J by 7 bases, 7 bases remained unmatched. CDR1 is SGHNT, CDR2 YENEEA, per germline. CDR3 DNA sequence: TGTGCCAGCAGCTTACCTACGGGACAGGGGATCGGGGAGCTGTTTTTT. This sequence encodes CASSLPTGQGIGELFF.

The V and J genes are TRBV6-5 and TRBJ2-5; D possibly corresponds to TRBD1 (6 bases). The germline V gene has CDR1 MNHEY and CDR2 SVGAGI. Trimming shortened V by 8 bases and J by 3 bases, and 13 bases separated the two germline ends. The CDR3 spans 13 residues. CDR3 region: CASSWGQEETQYF. The CDR3 DNA is TGTGCCAGCTCTTGGGGGCAAGAAGAGACCCAGTACTTC.

V is TRBV24-1 and J is TRBJ2-1; 7 bases line up with TRBD1. Germline CDR1 reads KGHDR; CDR2 reads SFDVKD. This CDR3 region has 16 residues. With V trimmed by 3 bases and J by 4 bases, 8 bases remained unmatched. CDR3 sequence (DNA): TGTGCCACCAGTGATCCCCAGGGGGTCGGATACAATGAGCAGTTCTTC. Protein: CATSDPQGVGYNEQFF.

The chain joins TRBV27 to TRBJ2-5; D possibly corresponds to TRBD2 (6 bases). The CDR3 runs to 15 residues. Per germline, CDR1 MNHEY and CDR2 SMNVEV (reference sequence). Trimming cost V 3 bases and J 0 bases, with 11 bases left between them. The CDR3 region has the DNA TGTGCCAGCAGTTTGAAAGGGAGGAACCAAGAGACCCAGTACTTC. Residues: CASSLKGRNQETQYF.